This T cell receptor (beta chain) stems from a study of T cell responses to AZD1222 COVID-19 vaccine. The germline V gene encodes CDR1 SGHNT and CDR2 YYREEE (reference sequence). V gave up 5 bases and J gave up 3 bases; unmatched junction bases: 5. The CDR3 sequence is 14 residues long. The study, taken as a whole, reports: Baseline seropositives among AZD1222 recipients totaled only 5 to 7. Spike-specific TCRs gained breadth and depth after people received two AZD1222 doses. Spike-spanning, vaccine-associated CD4 TCRs were dominant at 160-218 and 743-854.

Sequenced by immunoSEQ multiplex PCR; TCRdb stores in-frame clones only, minus some. The data hold some 110,000 clones, with about 93% observed a single time. On this clone: The antigen is not known.

J is TRBJ1-1 and V is TRBV5-4, with 9 bases matching TRBD1. The sequence came from an adult in good health. The specimen was peripheral blood, collected on day 0 of AZD1222 vaccination. CDR3 in amino acids: CASSPRTGDTEAFF. The CDR3 DNA follows: TGTGCCAGCAGTCCGAGGACAGGGGACACTGAAGCTTTCTTT.